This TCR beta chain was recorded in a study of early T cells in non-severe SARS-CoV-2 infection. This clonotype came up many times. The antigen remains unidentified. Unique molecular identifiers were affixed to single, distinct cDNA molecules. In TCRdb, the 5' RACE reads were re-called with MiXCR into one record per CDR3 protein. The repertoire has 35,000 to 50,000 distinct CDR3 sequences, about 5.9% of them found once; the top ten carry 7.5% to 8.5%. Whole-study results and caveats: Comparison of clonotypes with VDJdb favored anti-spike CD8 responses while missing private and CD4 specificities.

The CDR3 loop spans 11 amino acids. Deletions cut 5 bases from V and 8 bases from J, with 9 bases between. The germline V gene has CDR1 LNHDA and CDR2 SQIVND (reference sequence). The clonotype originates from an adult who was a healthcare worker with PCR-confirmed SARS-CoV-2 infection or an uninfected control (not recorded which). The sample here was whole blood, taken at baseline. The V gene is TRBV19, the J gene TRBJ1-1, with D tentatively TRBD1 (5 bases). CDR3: CASSWGREAFF. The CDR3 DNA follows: TGTGCCAGTAGTTGGGGCAGGGAAGCTTTCTTT.